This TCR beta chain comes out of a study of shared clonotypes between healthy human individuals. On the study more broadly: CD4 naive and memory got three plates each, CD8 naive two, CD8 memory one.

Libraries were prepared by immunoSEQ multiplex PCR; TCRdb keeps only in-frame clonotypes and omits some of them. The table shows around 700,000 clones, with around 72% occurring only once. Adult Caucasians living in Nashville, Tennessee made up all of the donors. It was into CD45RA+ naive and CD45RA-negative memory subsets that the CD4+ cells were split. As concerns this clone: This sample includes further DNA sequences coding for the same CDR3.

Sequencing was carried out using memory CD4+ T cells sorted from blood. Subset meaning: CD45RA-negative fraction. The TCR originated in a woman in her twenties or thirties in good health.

The CDR3 is CASSLSAGTYEQYF. DNA of the CDR3: TGCGCCAGCAGCTTAAGTGCAGGGACCTACGAGCAGTACTTC. The chain employs TRBV5-1 and TRBJ2-7; tentative D call: TRBD1 (5 bases). V was clipped by 2 bases and J by 2 bases, with 11 bases between them. The CDR3 runs 14 residues. CDR1 is SGHRS, CDR2 YFSETQ, per germline.